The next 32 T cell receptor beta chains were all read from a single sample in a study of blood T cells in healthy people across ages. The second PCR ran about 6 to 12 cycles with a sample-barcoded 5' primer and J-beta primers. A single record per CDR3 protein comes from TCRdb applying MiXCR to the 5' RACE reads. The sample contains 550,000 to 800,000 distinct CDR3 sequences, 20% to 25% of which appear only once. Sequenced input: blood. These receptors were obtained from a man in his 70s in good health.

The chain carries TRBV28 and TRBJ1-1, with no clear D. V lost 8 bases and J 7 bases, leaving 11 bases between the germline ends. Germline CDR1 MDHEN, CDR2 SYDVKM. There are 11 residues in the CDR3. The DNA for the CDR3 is TGTGCCAGCTCAGAGAGGGATGAAGCTTTCTTT. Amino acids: CASSERDEAFF.

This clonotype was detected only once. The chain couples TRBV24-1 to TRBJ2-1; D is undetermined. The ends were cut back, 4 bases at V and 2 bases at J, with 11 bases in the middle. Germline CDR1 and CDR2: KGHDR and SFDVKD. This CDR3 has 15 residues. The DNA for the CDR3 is TGTGCCACCAGTGAAAGGACGCTGGCCTACAATGAGCAGTTCTTC. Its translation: CATSERTLAYNEQFF.

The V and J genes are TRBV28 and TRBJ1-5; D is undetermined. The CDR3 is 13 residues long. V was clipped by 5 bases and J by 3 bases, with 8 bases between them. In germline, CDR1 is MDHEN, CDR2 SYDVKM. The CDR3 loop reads CASSKGVNQPQHF. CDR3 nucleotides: TGTGCCAGCAGTAAGGGAGTCAATCAGCCCCAGCATTTT.

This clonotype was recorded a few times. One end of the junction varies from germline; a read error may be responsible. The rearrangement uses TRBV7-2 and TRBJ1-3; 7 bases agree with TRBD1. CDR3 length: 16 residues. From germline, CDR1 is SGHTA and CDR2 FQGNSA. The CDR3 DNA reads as TGTGCCAGCAGCTTCGGACAGGCATACTCTGGAAATACCATATATTTT. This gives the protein CASSFGQAYSGNTIYF.

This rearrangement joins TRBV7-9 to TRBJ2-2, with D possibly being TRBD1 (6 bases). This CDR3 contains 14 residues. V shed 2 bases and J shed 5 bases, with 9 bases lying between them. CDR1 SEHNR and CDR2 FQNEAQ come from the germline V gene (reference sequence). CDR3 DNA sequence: TGTGCCAGCAGCTTAACAGGGCAGACCGGGGAGCTGTTTTTT. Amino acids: CASSLTGQTGELFF.

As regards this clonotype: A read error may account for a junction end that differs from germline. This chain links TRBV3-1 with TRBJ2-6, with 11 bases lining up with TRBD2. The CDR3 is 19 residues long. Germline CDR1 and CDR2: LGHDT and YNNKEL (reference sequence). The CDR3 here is CASSRFSGGAISGANVLAF. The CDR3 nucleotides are TGTGCCAGCAGCCGGTTTAGCGGGGGGGCCATCTCTGGGGCCAACGTCCTGGCTTTC.

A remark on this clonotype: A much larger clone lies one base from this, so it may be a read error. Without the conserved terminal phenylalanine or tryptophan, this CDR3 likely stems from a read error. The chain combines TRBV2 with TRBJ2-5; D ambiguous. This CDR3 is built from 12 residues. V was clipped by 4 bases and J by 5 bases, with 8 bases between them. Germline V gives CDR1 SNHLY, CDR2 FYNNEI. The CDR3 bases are TGTGCCAGCAGTGTCTCAGTGGAGACCCAGTACCTC. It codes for CASSVSVETQYL.

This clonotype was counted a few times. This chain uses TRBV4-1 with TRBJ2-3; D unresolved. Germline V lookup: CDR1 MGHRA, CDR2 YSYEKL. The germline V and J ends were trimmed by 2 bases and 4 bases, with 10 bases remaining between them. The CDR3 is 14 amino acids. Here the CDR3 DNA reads TGCGCCAGCAGCCAACAATATACGGCAGATACGCAGTATTTT. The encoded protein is CASSQQYTADTQYF.

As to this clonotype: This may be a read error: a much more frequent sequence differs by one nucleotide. Here the CDR3 reads CASSLFEYGHTF. The DNA of the CDR3 is TGTGCCAGCAGTTTATTCGAGTATGGCCACACCTTC. The chain links TRBV12-3 or TRBV12-4 to TRBJ1-2; no clear D gene. There are 12 residues in the CDR3.

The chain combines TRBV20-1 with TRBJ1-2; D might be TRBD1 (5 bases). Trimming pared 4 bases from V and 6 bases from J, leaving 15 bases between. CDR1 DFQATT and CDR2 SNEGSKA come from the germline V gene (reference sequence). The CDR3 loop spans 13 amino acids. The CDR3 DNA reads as TGCAGTGCTAATAGTGGGGGTTTGGATGGCTACACCTTC. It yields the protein CSANSGGLDGYTF.

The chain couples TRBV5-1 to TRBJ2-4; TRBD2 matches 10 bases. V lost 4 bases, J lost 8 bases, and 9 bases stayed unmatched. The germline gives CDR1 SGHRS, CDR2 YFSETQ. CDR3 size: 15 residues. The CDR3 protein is CASSGGTSERDIQYF. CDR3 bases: TGCGCCAGCAGCGGGGGGACTAGCGAGAGGGACATTCAGTACTTC.

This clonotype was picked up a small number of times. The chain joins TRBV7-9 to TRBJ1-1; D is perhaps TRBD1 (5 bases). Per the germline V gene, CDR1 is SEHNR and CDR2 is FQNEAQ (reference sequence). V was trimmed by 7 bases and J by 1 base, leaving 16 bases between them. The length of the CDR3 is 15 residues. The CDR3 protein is CASTPSGGGNTEAFF. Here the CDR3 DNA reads TGTGCCAGCACTCCGTCCGGCGGGGGGAACACTGAAGCTTTCTTT.

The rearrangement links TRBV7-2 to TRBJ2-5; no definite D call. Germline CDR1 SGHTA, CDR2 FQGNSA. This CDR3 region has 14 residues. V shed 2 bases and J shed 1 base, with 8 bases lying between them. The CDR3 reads CASSLFGIQETQYF. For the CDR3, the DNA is TGTGCCAGCAGCTTATTTGGAATCCAAGAGACCCAGTACTTC.

Written as DNA, the CDR3 is TGCGCCAGCAGCTTGGTTCGTCCAACGGAGGATGAGCAGTTCTTC. It yields the protein CASSLVRPTEDEQFF. This sequence joins TRBV5-1 and TRBJ2-1, with a tentative D call TRBD2 (5 bases). Trimming stripped 0 bases from V and 8 bases from J, with 15 bases between. Germline V gene data show CDR1 as SGHRS and CDR2 as YFSETQ. CDR3 length equals 15 residues.

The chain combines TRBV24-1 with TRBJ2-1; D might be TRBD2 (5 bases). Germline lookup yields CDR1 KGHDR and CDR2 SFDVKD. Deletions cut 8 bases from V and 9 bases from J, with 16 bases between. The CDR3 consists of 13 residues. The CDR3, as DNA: TGTGCCACCAAGGAGGCTAGCTACGGTGAGCAGTTCTTC. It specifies CATKEASYGEQFF.

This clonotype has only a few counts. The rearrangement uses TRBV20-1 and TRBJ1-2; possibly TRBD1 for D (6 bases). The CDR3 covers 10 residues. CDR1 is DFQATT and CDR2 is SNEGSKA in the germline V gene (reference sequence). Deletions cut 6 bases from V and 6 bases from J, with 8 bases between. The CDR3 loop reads CSARTDGYTF. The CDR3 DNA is TGCAGTGCCAGGACAGATGGCTACACCTTC.

The DNA for the CDR3 is TGCAGCGGTGTGGATGGGACACGGGTATACAATGAGCAGTTCTTC. Residues: CSGVDGTRVYNEQFF. The chain links TRBV29-1 to TRBJ2-1; a possible D gene is TRBD1 (6 bases). The CDR3 runs 15 residues. Germline CDR1 is SQVTM and CDR2 is ANQGSEA. Trimming left V 7 bases short and J 4 bases short, with 20 bases between.

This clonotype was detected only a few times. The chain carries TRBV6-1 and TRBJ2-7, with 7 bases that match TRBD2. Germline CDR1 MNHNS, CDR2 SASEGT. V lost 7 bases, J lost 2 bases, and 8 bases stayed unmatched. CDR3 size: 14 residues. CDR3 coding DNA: TGTGCCAGCACTGGGGGGGATGGAACCTACGAGCAGTACTTC. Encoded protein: CASTGGDGTYEQYF.

The DNA for the CDR3 is TGTGCCAGCAGTTCGGCCGGGACTAGCGGGAGTATTGGGCAAGAGACCCAGTACTTC. This codes for CASSSAGTSGSIGQETQYF. The V and J genes are TRBV12-3 or TRBV12-4 and TRBJ2-5; 14 nucleotides match TRBD2. The J segment lost 2 bases and the V segment lost 4 bases, leaving 12 bases of the junction unmatched. The CDR3 has 19 amino acids.

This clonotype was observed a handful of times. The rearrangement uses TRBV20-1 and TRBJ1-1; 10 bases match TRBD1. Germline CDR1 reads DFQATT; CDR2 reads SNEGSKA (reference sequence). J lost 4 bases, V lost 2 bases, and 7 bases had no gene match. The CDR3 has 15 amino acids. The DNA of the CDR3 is TGCAGTGCTAGAAAGGACAGGGGGTTTGGCACTGAAGCTTTCTTT. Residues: CSARKDRGFGTEAFF.

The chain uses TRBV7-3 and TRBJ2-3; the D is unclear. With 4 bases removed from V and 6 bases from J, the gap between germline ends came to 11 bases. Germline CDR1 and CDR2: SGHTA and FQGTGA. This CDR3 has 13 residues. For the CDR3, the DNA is TGTGCCAGCAGCTCCCCCCTCTTGGATACGCAGTATTTT. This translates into CASSSPLLDTQYF.

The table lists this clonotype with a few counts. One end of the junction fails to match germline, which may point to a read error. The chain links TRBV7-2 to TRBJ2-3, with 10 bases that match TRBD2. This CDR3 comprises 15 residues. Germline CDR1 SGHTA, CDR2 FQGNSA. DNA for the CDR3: TGTGCCAGCAGCGCGGGACTAGCGAGCACAGATACGCAGTGTTTT. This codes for CASSAGLASTDTQCF. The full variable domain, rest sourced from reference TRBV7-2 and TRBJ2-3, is GAGVSQSPSNKVTEKGKDVELRCDPISGHTALYWYRQSLGQGLEFLIYFQGNSAPDKSGLPSDRFSAERTGGSVSTLTIQRTQQEDSAVYLCASSAGLASTDTQCFGPGTRLTVL.

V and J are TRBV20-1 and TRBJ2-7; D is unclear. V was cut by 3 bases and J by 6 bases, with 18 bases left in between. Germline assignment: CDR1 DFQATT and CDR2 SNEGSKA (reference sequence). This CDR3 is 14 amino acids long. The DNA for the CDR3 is TGCAGTGCTAGGGAAGGTTCTACGGGCTGCGAGCAGTACTTC. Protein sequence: CSAREGSTGCEQYF.

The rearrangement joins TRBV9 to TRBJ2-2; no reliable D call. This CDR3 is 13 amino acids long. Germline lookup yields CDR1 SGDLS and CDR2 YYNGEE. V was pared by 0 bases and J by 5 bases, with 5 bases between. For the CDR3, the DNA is TGTGCCAGCAGCGTAGTTGTGACCGGGGAGCTGTTTTTT. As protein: CASSVVVTGELFF.

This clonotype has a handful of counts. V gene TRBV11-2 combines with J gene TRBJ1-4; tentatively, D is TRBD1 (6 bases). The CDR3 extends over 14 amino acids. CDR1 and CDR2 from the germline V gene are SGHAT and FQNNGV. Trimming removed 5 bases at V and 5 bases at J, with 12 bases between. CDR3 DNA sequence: TGTGCCAGCAGCCGGACAGCTGGGAATGAAAAACTGTTTTTT. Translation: CASSRTAGNEKLFF.

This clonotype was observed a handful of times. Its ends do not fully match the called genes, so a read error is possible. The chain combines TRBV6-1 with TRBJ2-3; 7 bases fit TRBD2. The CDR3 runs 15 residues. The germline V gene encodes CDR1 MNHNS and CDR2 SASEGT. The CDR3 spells CVSSGEGVGTDTQYF. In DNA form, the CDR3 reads TGTGTCAGCAGTGGGGAGGGAGTGGGAACAGATACGCAGTATTTT.

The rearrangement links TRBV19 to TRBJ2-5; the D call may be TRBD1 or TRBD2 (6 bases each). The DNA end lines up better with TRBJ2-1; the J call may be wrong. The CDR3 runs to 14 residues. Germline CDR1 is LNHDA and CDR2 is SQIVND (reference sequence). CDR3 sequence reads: CAKEEGEVRNEQFF. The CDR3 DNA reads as TGTGCCAAAGAGGAGGGGGAGGTGCGGAATGAGCAGTTCTTC.

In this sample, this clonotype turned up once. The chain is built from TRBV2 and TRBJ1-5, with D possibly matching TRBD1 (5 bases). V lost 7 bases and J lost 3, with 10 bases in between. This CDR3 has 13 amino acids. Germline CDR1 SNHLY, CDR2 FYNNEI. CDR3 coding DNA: TGTGCCAGCACCGGACAATTCAATCAGCCCCAGCATTTT. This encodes CASTGQFNQPQHF.

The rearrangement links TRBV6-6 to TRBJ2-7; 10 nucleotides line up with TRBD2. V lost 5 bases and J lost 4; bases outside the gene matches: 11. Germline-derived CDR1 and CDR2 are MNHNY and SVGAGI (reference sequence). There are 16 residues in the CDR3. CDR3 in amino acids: CASSPFTSGKGYEQYF. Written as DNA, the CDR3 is TGTGCCAGCAGTCCCTTTACTAGCGGGAAAGGGTACGAGCAGTACTTC.

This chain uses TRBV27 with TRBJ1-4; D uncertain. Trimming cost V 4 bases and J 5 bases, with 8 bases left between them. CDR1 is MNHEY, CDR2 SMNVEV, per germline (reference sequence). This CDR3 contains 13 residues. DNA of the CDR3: TGTGCCAGCAGTTCCCGGGCGAATGAAAAACTGTTTTTT. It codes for CASSSRANEKLFF.

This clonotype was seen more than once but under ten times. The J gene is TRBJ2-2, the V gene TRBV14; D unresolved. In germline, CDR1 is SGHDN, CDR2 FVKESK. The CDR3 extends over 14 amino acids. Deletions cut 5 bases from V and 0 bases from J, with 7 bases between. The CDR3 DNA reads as TGTGCCAGCAGCACGCAGTCGAACACCGGGGAGCTGTTTTTT. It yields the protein CASSTQSNTGELFF.

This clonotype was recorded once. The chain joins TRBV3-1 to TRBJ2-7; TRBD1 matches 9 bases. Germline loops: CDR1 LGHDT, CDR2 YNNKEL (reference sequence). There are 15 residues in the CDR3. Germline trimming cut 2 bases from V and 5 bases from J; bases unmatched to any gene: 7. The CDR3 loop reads CASSQSWDRDHEQYF. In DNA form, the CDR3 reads TGTGCCAGCAGCCAATCCTGGGACAGGGACCACGAGCAGTACTTC.